This T cell receptor (beta chain) is drawn from a study of CXCR3-negative and CXCR3-positive naive CD8 T cells (dated by TCRdb to between 2018 and 2021). Regarding the study in general: Roughly 130 million TRB reads were obtained in total, roughly 1.5 +/- 0.3 million reads per library. Diversity and physicochemical repertoire analyses covered some ten donors pooled from two independent experiments. TRBV-TRBJ cluster analysis included naive subsets from several donors and memory cells from 3 donors.

In regard to this clonotype: Its recognized antigen is unknown.

For every CD8+ T cell subset, around 300,000 cells were flow-sorted straight into RLT lysis buffer, and each subset was sorted in triplicate. To keep memory contaminants out, a stringent definition of naive CD8+ T cells was applied: CD45RO-CCR7+CD27+CD95-. Peripheral blood mononuclear cells were isolated from buffy coats using standard density gradient centrifugation. Naive CXCR3-negative and CXCR3-positive CD8+ T cells were flow-sorted on a FACSAria III. Total RNA was extracted from sorted cells using an RNeasy Mini Kit. Sequencing relied on a NextSeq 550. The Human TCR Profiling Kit (MiLaboratory) was used to make UMI-labeled 5' RACE TRB cDNA libraries. cDNA synthesis used the entire amount of extracted RNA, and PCR amplification then used the entire amount of cDNA produced. Libraries were prepared in parallel with an identical number of PCR cycles. Regarding the original processing steps: MIGEC and MiXCR extracted about 48,000 +/- 9,800 unique UMI-labeled TRB cDNA molecules per library, requiring at least two reads per UMI. On average, each library contained approximately 40,000 +/- 10,000 functional in-frame TRB CDR3 nucleotide clonotypes without stop codons. After downsampling to 5000 UMI-labeled TRB molecules per sample, diversity metrics such as normalized Shannon-Wiener and Chao1 were calculated in VDJtools. Clonotype-size-weighted physicochemical properties of the central five CDR3 residues (interaction energy, strength, volume and Kidera factor 4) were computed in VDJtools. TCRdb reprocessed the reads, reporting each CDR3 protein sequence once and no DNA. TCRdb, not the original authors, processed these V and J calls. The table kept for this sample lists 150,000 to 170,000 distinct CDR3 sequences. The ten most abundant clones make up 0.49% of the sample.

From its cysteine to its phenylalanine, the CDR3 spans 15 amino acids. The nucleotide record is missing. Sequences MNHEY (CDR1) and SMNVEV (CDR2) are obtained from the germline V gene (reference sequence). General conclusions and limits of the study: CXCR3 expression partially decreased after cryopreservation, so most assays used freshly isolated PBMCs. Compared with CXCR3-negative naive cells, CXCR3-positive naive cells had TRB CDR3s with higher hydrophobicity (lower Kidera factor 4), lower energy, and higher strength and volume indices. Similar TRBV-TRBJ usage was shown by naive CXCR3-negative and CXCR3-positive cells from the same donor, whereas distinct patterns were shown by memory cells. Repertoire diversity was comparably high in both naive subsets but much lower in memory CD8+ T cells. Surface CD5, linked to self-reactivity in mice, was comparable between naive subsets; TCR interaction strength was therefore also inferred from TRB CDR3 physicochemical properties.

The sequence was obtained from a human donor in good health. Some clones in this sample may be carry-over from other donors' samples. The sample was naive CXCR3+ CD8+ T cells from blood. Explained via the paper, the cell subset or site label denotes: CD45RO-CCR7+CD27+CD95- naive CD8+ T cells expressing CXCR3 (TNR3+). This chain is built from TRBV27 and TRBJ1-5; TCRdb outputs TRBD1, but without DNA this stays unchecked. CDR3 sequence: CASSLSSPTNQPQHF.